Below are 2 T cell receptor beta chains sequenced from a single sample in a study of T cells in Graves' hyperthyroidism and ophthalmopathy. RNA transcripts gave rise to amplified TCR beta CDR3 regions. Researchers ran a first-round RT-PCR on the TCR CDR3 using the HTBI primer set. TCRdb recomputed calls from the multiplex PCR reads with MiXCR, one row per CDR3 protein. Of a few hundred thousand distinct CDR3 sequences listed, around 20% were seen once; the top ten hold approximately 25%. The specimen was blood. These receptors were collected from a man aged 18-30 years with Graves' hyperthyroidism.

This clonotype occurred once. The chain uses TRBV12-3 or TRBV12-4 and TRBJ2-2, with D unresolved. Deletions cut 6 bases from V and 4 bases from J, with 21 bases between. The CDR3 length is 17 residues. This chain's CDR3 is CASSPQHSTLPTGELFF. The CDR3, as DNA: TGTGCCAGCAGCCCTCAGCACAGTACCTTACCCACCGGGGAGCTGTTTTTT.

This clonotype came up many times. The DNA for the CDR3 is TGTGCCAGCAGCAACCCCTCGGGAGAGGCTAGCGGGTTAGGGGAGCTGTTTTTT. It yields the protein CASSNPSGEASGLGELFF. V is TRBV9 and J is TRBJ2-2; the match to TRBD2 covers 8 bases. The ends lost 4 bases at V and 8 bases at J; junction bases unmatched: 19. Germline-derived CDR1 and CDR2 are SGDLS and YYNGEE. The CDR3 sequence is 18 residues long. Full variable domain (rest looked up from reference TRBV9 and TRBJ2-2): DSGVTQTPKHLITATGQRVTLRCSPRSGDLSVYWYQQSLDQGLQFLIQYYNGEERAKGNILERFSAQQFPDLHSELNLSSLELGDSALYFCASSNPSGEASGLGELFFGEGSRLTVL.